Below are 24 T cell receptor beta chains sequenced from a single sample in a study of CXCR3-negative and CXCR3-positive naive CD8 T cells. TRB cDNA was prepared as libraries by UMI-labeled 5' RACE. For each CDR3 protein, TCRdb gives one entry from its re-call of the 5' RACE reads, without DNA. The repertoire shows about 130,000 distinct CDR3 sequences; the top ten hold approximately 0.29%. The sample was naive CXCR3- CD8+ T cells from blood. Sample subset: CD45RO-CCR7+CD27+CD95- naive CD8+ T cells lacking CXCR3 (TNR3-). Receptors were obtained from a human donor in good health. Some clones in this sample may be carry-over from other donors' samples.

CDR3 amino acids: CSVVPSGNTIYF. The V gene is TRBV29-1, the J gene TRBJ1-3. CDR1 SQVTM and CDR2 ANQGSEA come from the germline V gene. This CDR3 is 12 amino acids long.

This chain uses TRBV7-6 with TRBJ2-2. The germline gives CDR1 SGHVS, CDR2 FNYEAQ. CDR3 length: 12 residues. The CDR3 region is CASSLAVGELFF.

The CDR3 sequence: CASSPRNEQFF. This chain joins TRBV12-3 or TRBV12-4 and TRBJ2-1. The CDR3 loop spans 11 amino acids.

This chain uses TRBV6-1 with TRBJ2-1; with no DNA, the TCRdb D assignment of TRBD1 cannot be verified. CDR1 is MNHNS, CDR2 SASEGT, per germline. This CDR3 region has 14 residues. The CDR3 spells CASSELGDRAKQFF.

This CDR3 is CASSMTGTGGHEQYF. This chain uses TRBV7-3 with TRBJ2-7; absent DNA, TCRdb's TRBD1 call cannot be checked. Germline CDR1 SGHTA, CDR2 FQGTGA. CDR3 length: 15 amino acids.

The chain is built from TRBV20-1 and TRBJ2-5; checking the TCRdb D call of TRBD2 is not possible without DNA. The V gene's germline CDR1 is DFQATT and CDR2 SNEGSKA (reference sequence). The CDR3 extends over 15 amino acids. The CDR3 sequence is CSAESSLGRKETQYF.

This CDR3 is CSARDGRGFTDTQYF. The V and J genes are TRBV20-1 and TRBJ2-3; there is no DNA to check the TCRdb D call of TRBD1. This CDR3 region has 15 residues. The germline CDR1 and CDR2 sequences are DFQATT and SNEGSKA (reference sequence).

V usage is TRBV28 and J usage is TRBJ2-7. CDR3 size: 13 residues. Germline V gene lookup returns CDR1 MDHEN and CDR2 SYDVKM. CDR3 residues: CASSPAQSDEQYF.

This CDR3 is CASSLGSSQPQHF. This chain links TRBV12-3 or TRBV12-4 with TRBJ1-5. CDR3 length: 13 residues.

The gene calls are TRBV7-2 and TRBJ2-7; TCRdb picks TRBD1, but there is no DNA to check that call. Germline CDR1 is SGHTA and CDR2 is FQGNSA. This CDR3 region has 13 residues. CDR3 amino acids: CASRDRGTGEQYF.

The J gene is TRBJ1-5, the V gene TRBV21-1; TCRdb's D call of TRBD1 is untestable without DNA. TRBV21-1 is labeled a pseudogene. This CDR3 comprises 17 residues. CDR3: CASSRDRVDFGNQPQHF.

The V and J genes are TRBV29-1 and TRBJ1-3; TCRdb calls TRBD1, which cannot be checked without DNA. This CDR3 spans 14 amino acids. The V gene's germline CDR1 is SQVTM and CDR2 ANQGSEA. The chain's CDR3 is CSATGDASGNTIYF. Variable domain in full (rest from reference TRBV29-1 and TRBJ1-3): SAVISQKPSRDICQRGTSLTIQCQVDSQVTMMFWYRQQPGQSLTLIATANQGSEATYESGFVIDKFPISRPNLTFSTLTVSNMSPEDSSIYLCSATGDASGNTIYFGEGSWLTVV.

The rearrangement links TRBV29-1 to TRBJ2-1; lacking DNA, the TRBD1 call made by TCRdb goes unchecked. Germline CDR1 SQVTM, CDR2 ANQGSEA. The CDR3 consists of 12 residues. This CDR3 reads CSVKSGTGEQFF.

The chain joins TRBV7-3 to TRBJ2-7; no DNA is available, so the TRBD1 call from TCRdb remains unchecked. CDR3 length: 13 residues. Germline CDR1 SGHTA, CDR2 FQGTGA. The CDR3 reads CASSLNTGTEQYF.

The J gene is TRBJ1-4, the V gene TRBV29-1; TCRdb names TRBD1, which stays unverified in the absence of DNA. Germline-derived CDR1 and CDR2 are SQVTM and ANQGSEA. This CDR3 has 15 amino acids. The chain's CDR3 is CSASGINRGREKLFF. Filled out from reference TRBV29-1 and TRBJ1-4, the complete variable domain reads SAVISQKPSRDICQRGTSLTIQCQVDSQVTMMFWYRQQPGQSLTLIATANQGSEATYESGFVIDKFPISRPNLTFSTLTVSNMSPEDSSIYLCSASGINRGREKLFFGSGTQLSVL.

The CDR3 spells CASSQDVTSRSYEQYF. The chain joins TRBV3-1 to TRBJ2-7. The CDR3 loop spans 16 amino acids. The V gene's germline CDR1 is LGHDT and CDR2 YNNKEL (reference sequence).

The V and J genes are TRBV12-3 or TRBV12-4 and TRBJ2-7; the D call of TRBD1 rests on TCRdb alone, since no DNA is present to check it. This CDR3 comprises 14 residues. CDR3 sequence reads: CASSQTDRGNEQYF.

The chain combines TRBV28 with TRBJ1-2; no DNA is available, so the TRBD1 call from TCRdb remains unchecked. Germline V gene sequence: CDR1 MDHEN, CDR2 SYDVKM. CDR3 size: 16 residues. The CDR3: CASTLRGLGYNYGYTF.

The CDR3 sequence: CSARFQGPMYEQYF. The chain joins TRBV20-1 to TRBJ2-7; the TRBD2 assignment by TCRdb is unverifiable without DNA. Germline CDR1 DFQATT, CDR2 SNEGSKA (reference sequence). The length of the CDR3 is 14 residues.

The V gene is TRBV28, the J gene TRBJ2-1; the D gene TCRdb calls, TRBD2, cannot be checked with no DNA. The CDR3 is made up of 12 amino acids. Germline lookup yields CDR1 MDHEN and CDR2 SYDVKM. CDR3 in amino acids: CASSPADNEQFF.

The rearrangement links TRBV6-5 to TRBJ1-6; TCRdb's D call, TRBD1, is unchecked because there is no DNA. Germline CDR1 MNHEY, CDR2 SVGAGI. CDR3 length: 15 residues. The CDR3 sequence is CASSNAGEGGSPLHF.

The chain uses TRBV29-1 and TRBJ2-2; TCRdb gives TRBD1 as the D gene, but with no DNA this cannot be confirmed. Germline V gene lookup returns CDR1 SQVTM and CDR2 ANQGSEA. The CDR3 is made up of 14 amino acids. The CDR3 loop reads CSVEWGLGTGELFF.

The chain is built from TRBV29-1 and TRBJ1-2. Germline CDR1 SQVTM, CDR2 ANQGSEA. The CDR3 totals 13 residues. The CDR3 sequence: CSVADASNYGYTF.

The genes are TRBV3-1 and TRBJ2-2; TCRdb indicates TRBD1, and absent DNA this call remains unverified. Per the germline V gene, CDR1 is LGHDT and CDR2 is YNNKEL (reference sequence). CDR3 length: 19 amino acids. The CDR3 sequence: CASSQARRGGQENTGELFF.